These T cell receptor beta chains were read from a single sample in a study of CD8+CD57+ T cells in acquired aplastic anemia. TCRdb re-analysed the reads in MiXCR, keeping a single row per CDR3 protein. The sample has fewer than 250,000 distinct CDR3 sequences; approximately 51% are singletons. The sample taken for sequencing was sorted CD4+, CD8+, or CD8+CD57+ T cells (not recorded which) from PBMCs. The source is a human donor with aplastic anemia. The CDR3 runs from the conserved cysteine through the conserved F or W. D genes are given only for firm matches. Clone size appears in some rows only: once, few, many, or a class for an expanded clone.

J	D	size	V	DNA	CDR3
TRBJ1-1	.	.	TRBV24-1	TGTGCCACCAGGCCCGGACGGGCAATGAACACTGAAGCTTTCTTT	CATRPGRAMNTEAFF
TRBJ2-7	TRBD2	many	TRBV12-3/TRBV12-4	TGTGCCAGCAGTATCGGGGGGTACGTGGAGCAGTACTTC	CASSIGGYVEQYF
TRBJ1-5	.	many	TRBV7-6	TGTGCCAGCAGCTTAGAGGCTTCGGCGAGCCATCAGCCCCAGCATTTT	CASSLEASASHQPQHF
TRBJ1-2	.	.	TRBV5-4	TGCGCCAGCACCGTGGGGGGGGAAGGCTATGGCTACACCTTC	CASTVGGEGYGYTF
TRBJ2-1	.	.	TRBV7-8	TGTGCCAGCAGTCTAAGCAGGGGTAATGAGCAGTTCTTC	CASSLSRGNEQFF
TRBJ2-5	.	.	TRBV7-3	TGTGCCAGCAGCTTGGCCGGTGGGACATCAGAGACCCAGTACTTC	CASSLAGGTSETQYF
TRBJ1-1	TRBD1	many	TRBV5-4	TGTGCCAGCAGCATACAGGGGGCGAACACTGAAGCTTTCTTT	CASSIQGANTEAFF
TRBJ1-1	.	.	TRBV10-2	TGCGCCAGCCGACAAGACACTGAAGCTTTCTTT	CASRQDTEAFF
TRBJ1-5	.	.	TRBV29-1	TGCAGCGTTACGGTTGCAGGTAGCAATCAGCCCCAGCATTTT	CSVTVAGSNQPQHF
TRBJ2-3	TRBD1	few	TRBV29-1	TGCAGCGTTGGGACAGGAGATACGCAGTATTTT	CSVGTGDTQYF
TRBJ2-1	.	many	TRBV10-3	TGTGCCATCAGCGACGCGGGGAGCTACAATGAGCAGTTCTTC	CAISDAGSYNEQFF
TRBJ2-4	.	.	TRBV13	TGTGCCAGCAGCTCGATAGACAGGGCGGGGGGCATTCAGTACTTC	CASSSIDRAGGIQYF
TRBJ1-5	.	many	TRBV19	TGTGCCAGTCTTGGCAGGGCCTTTCTTGGGCAGCCCCAGCATTTT	CASLGRAFLGQPQHF
TRBJ2-5	TRBD2	.	TRBV15	TGTGCCACCAGCAGACCGGGACTATCTACCCAGTACTTC	CATSRPGLSTQYF
TRBJ1-3	.	few	TRBV6-6	TGTGCCAGCAGTCTTCTTCGCGGGTCGGGGGATGCTGGAAACACCATATATTTT	CASSLLRGSGDAGNTIYF
TRBJ1-5	.	.	TRBV10-1	TGCGCCAGCAGTGAGGTGGGGAGGGGGCAGCCCCAGCATTTT	CASSEVGRGQPQHF